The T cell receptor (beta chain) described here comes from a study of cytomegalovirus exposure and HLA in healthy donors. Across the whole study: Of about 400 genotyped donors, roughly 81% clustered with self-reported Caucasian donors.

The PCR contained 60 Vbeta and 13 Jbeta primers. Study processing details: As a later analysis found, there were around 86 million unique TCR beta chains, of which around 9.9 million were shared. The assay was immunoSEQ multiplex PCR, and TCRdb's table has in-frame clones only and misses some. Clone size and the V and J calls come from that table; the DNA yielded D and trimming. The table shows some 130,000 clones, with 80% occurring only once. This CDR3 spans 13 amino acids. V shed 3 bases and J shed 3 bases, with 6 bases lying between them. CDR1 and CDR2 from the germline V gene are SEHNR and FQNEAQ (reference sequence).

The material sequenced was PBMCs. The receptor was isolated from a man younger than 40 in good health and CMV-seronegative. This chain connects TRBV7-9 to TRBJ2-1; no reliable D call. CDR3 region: CASSFSLYNEQFF. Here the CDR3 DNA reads TGTGCCAGCAGCTTTTCCCTCTACAATGAGCAGTTCTTC.